A selection of T cell receptor beta chains follows, all from one sample in a study of cytotoxic CD8 clonotypes in ibrutinib-treated CLL. Method: immunoSEQ multiplex PCR; TCRdb's copy keeps in-frame clones and lacks some. The sample holds around 130,000 clones, around 84% seen once. The sequences come from PBMCs, collected after 24 months of ibrutinib treatment. These TCRs come from a human donor with chronic lymphocytic leukemia. Both conserved end residues are part of each CDR3. A D gene is named only where the DNA matches it firmly. Size values are once, few and many counts, or a class for expanded clones, and some rows have none.

>TRBJ2-1|-|17|TRBV18|-
TGTGCCAGCTCACCGACTATGTTGGGGGGCCTTCACAATGAGCAGTTCTTC
CASSPTMLGGLHNEQFF
>TRBJ1-2|-|15|TRBV19|TRBD1
TGTGCCAGTAGTATAGGATCGGGACAGCTATATGGCTACACCTTC
CASSIGSGQLYGYTF
>TRBJ2-1|few|14|TRBV10-3|TRBD1
TGTGCCATCAGACACCGGGACAGTTTCGATGAGCAGTTCTTC
CAIRHRDSFDEQFF
>TRBJ1-4|-|12|TRBV25-1|-
TGTGCCAGCAGTGATGGGGGGTGGAAACTGTTTTTT
CASSDGGWKLFF
>TRBJ2-2|-|15|TRBV12-5|-
TGTGCTAGTGGCCCCGGGACTTCGAACACCGGGGAGCTGTTTTTT
CASGPGTSNTGELFF
>TRBJ1-1|-|14|TRBV6-5|-
TGTGCCAGCGTCAGGGGTACATCGAACACTGAAGCTTTCTTT
CASVRGTSNTEAFF
>TRBJ2-7|-|16|TRBV28|TRBD2
TGTGCCAGCAGCACCCTGTCAAGCGGGGGAACTTACGAGCAGTACTTC
CASSTLSSGGTYEQYF
>TRBJ2-2|-|14|TRBV5-5|-
TGTGCCAGCAGCTTGTGGGGGGACGCCGGGGAGCTGTTTTTT
CASSLWGDAGELFF
>TRBJ2-7|-|13|TRBV10-2|-
TGCGCCAGCAGTGAGTTCCCCTCGTACGAGCAGTACTTC
CASSEFPSYEQYF
>TRBJ1-2|-|16|TRBV25-1|TRBD1
TGTGCCAGCAGTGAACCAGGACAGGGACCCAACTATGGCTACACCTTC
CASSEPGQGPNYGYTF
>TRBJ2-7|-|14|TRBV27|TRBD2
TGTGCCAGCAGTTTTAGCGGGAGGACCTACGAGCAGTACTTC
CASSFSGRTYEQYF
>TRBJ1-6|once|13|TRBV30|TRBD1
TGTGCCCTTGGACAGGCTCCGAATTCACCCCTCCACTTT
CALGQAPNSPLHF
>TRBJ1-1|-|12|TRBV10-3|-
TGTGCCATCAGTGGGGGGGACACTGAAGCTTTCTTT
CAISGGDTEAFF
>TRBJ2-1|-|15|TRBV5-8|TRBD2
TGTGCCAGCAGCTTGTATAGCGGGGATTACAATGAGCAGTTCTTC
CASSLYSGDYNEQFF
>TRBJ1-3|-|16|TRBV7-2|-
TGTGCCAGCAGCTTAGGAGGGGGAGTAGTCAGAAACACCATATATTTT
CASSLGGGVVRNTIYF
>TRBJ1-4|-|11|TRBV19|-
TGTGCCAGTACTGGGGGTGGAAAACTGTTTTTT
CASTGGGKLFF
>TRBJ1-2|-|14|TRBV6-6|-
TGTGCCAGCAGTCGTTCGACGGGAGGTGATGGCTACACCTTC
CASSRSTGGDGYTF
>TRBJ2-7|-|12|TRBV2|-
TGTGCCAGCAGACCTATCACCGCCGAGCAGTACTTC
CASRPITAEQYF
>TRBJ2-1|-|13|TRBV2|-
TGTGCCAGCAGCGAGACTACCTCGAATGAGCAGTTCTTC
CASSETTSNEQFF
>TRBJ2-6|-|22|TRBV4-3|-
TGCGCCAGCAGCCAAGATCTGATTGCAGTCAAATTACCCCTATCTGGGGCCAACGTCCTGACTTTC
CASSQDLIAVKLPLSGANVLTF
>TRBJ2-5|-|13|TRBV4-1|-
TGCGCCAGCAGCAGACAGATCCAAGAGACCCAGTACTTC
CASSRQIQETQYF
>TRBJ2-1|-|16|TRBV7-9|-
TGTGCCAGCAGCCGGACAGAATTTAGCTCCTACAATGAGCAGTTCTTC
CASSRTEFSSYNEQFF
>TRBJ2-2|-|14|TRBV2|-
TGTGCCAGCAGGAGGGGAGCGGGCGCGGGGGAGCTGTTTTTT
CASRRGAGAGELFF
>TRBJ1-6|-|13|TRBV19|-
TGTGCCAGTAGTAATGGACCGAATTCACCCCTCCACTTT
CASSNGPNSPLHF
>TRBJ1-1|-|15|TRBV28|TRBD1
TGTGCCAGCAGTTTGACAGGGGGCCGTATTGGTGAAGCTTTCTTT
CASSLTGGRIGEAFF
>TRBJ1-4|-|10|TRBV29-1|-
TGCAGCGCCGCCGATGAAAAACTGTTTTTT
CSAADEKLFF
>TRBJ1-1|few|14|TRBV5-1|-
TGCGCCAGCAGCTACGACAGAGGGGACACTGAAGCTTTCTTT
CASSYDRGDTEAFF
>TRBJ2-4|-|16|TRBV11-2|TRBD1
TGTGCCAGCAGCTCGAGGACAGGGCTAGCCAAAAACATTCAGTACTTC
CASSSRTGLAKNIQYF
>TRBJ2-7|-|14|TRBV5-4|-
TGTGCCAGCAGCTTGGGGGGCTTAGCCTACGAGCAGTACTTC
CASSLGGLAYEQYF
>TRBJ2-7|-|13|TRBV19|-
TGTGCCAGTAGATCTCGGCAGGGGAAAGGGCAGTACTTC
CASRSRQGKGQYF
>TRBJ2-2|-|19|TRBV9|TRBD2
TGTGCCAGCAGCGTAGTCCCTCTTCGGGGGGTAGCTAACACCGGGGAGCTGTTTTTT
CASSVVPLRGVANTGELFF
>TRBJ1-3|-|13|TRBV5-4|-
TGTGCCAGCAGCTCCGACCTGAGAAACACCATATATTTT
CASSSDLRNTIYF
>TRBJ2-1|-|13|TRBV2|-
TGTGCCAGCAGTGTACAGGGTACCGATGAGCAGTTCTTC
CASSVQGTDEQFF
>TRBJ1-6|-|16|TRBV5-1|TRBD1
TGCGCCAGCAGCTTGAAGACAGGGGTTCAGAATTCACCCCTCCACTTT
CASSLKTGVQNSPLHF
>TRBJ1-6|-|17|TRBV9|TRBD1
TGTGCCAGCAGCGCCCGACAGGGGGTTAGTATGGACCCCCAGCTCCACTTT
CASSARQGVSMDPQLHF
>TRBJ1-5|-|16|TRBV7-2|-
TGTGCCAGCAGCTCAAGGCAGGGAGTACTGGGTCAGCCCCAGCATTTT
CASSSRQGVLGQPQHF
>TRBJ2-7|-|15|TRBV7-9|TRBD1
TGTGCCAGCAGCTTAGCGGCAGGGGGCACCTACGAGCAGTACTTC
CASSLAAGGTYEQYF
>TRBJ2-2|-|16|TRBV5-3|-
TGTGCCAGAAGCTTGGGGCAGATCCCGAACACCGGGGAGCTGTTTTTT
CARSLGQIPNTGELFF
>TRBJ1-6|-|18|TRBV9|-
TGTGCCAGCAGCGCCGATTGGTCCTCGGGGGCAGTGAATTCACCCCTCCACTTT
CASSADWSSGAVNSPLHF
>TRBJ2-2|-|15|TRBV7-9|-
TGTGCCAGCAGCACCCCTGGGCAGGGAGCCGGGGAGCTGTTTTTT
CASSTPGQGAGELFF